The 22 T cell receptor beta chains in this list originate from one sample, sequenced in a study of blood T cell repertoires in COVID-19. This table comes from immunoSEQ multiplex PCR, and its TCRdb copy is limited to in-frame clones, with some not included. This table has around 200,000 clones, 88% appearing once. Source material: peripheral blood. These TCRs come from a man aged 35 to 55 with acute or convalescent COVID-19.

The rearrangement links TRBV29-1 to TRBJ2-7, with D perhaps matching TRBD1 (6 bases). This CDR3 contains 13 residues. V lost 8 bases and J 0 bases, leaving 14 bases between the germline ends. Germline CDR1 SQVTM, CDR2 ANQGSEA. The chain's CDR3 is CSIRDILSYEQYF. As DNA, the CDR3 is TGCAGCATCCGGGACATACTCTCCTACGAGCAGTACTTC.

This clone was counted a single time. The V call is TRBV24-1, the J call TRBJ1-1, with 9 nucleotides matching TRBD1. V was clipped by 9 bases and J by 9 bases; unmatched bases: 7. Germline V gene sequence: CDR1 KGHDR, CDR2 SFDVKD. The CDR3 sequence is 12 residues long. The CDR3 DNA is TGTGCCACCTCCGGGACAGGGTCTCAAGCTTTCTTT. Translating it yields CATSGTGSQAFF.

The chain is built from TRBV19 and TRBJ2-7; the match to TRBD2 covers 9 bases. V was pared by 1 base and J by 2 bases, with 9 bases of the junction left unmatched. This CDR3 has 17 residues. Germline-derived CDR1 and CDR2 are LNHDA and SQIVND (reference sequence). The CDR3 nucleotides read TGTGCCAGTAGTATAGTGGGTTTGAGCGGGGGGACCTACGAGCAGTACTTC. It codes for CASSIVGLSGGTYEQYF.

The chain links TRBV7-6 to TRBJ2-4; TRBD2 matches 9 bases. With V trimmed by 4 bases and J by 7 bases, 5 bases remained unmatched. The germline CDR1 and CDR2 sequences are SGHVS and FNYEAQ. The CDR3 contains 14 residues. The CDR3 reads CASSSSGAGNIQYF. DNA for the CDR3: TGTGCCAGCAGCTCTAGCGGGGCAGGGAACATTCAGTACTTC.

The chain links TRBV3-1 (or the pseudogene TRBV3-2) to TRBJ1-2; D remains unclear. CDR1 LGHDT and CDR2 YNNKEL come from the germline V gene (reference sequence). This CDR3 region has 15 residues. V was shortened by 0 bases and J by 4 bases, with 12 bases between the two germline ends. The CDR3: CASSQEVNTIYGYTF. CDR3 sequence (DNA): TGTGCCAGCAGCCAAGAAGTAAACACCATCTATGGCTACACCTTC.

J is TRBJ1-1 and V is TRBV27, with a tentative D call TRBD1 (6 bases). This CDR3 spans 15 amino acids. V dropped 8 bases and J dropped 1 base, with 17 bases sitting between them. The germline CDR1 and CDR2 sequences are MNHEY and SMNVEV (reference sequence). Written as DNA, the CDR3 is TGTGCCAGCGGACCAGGGGTAAGGGGGAACACTGAAGCTTTCTTT. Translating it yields CASGPGVRGNTEAFF.

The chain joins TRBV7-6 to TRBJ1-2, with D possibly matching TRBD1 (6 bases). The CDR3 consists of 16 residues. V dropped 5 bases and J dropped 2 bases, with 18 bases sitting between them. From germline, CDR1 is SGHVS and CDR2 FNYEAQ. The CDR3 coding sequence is TGTGCCAGCAGCCTCCACTTGGGGGCCGGGAACTATGGCTACACCTTC. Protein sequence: CASSLHLGAGNYGYTF. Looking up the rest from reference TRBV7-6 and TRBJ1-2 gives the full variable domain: GAGVSQSPRYKVTKRGQDVALRCDPISGHVSLYWYRQALGQGPEFLTYFNYEAQQDKSGLPNDRFSAERPEGSISTLTIQRTEQRDSAMYRCASSLHLGAGNYGYTFGSGTRLTVV.

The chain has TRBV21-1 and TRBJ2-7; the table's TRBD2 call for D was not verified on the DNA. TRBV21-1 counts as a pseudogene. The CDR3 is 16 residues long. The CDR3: CASTTSFRGDSYEQYF. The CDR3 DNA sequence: TGTGCCAGCACCACGTCCTTCCGGGGGGATTCCTACGAGCAGTACTTC.

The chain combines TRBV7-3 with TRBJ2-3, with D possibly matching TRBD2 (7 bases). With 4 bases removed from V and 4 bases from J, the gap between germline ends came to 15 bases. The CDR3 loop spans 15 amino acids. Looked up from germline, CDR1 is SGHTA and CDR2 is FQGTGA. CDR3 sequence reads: CASSSRGASADTQYF. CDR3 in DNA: TGTGCCAGCAGCTCCCGGGGGGCTAGTGCAGATACGCAGTATTTT.

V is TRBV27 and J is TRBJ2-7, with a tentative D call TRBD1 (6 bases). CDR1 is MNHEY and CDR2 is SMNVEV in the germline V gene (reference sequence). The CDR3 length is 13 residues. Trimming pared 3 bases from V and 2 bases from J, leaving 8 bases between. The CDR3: CASSLGTTYEQYF. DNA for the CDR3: TGTGCCAGCAGTTTGGGGACAACCTACGAGCAGTACTTC.

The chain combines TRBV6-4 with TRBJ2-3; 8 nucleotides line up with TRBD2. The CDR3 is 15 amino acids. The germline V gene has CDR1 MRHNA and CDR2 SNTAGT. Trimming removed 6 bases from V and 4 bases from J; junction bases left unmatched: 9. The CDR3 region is CASSPFGGGSDTQYF. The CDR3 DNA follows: TGTGCCAGCAGCCCCTTCGGGGGGGGATCAGATACGCAGTATTTT.

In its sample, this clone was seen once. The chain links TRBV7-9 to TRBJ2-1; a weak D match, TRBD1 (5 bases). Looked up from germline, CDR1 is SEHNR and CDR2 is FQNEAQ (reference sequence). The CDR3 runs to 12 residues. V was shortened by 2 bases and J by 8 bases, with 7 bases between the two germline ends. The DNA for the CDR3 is TGTGCCAGCAGCTTACAGGGCGATGAGCAGTTCTTC. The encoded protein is CASSLQGDEQFF.

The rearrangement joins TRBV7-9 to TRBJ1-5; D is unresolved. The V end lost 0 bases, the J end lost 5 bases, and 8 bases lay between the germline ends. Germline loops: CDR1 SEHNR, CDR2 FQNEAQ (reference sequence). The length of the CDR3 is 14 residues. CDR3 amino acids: CASSLAGGHQPQHF. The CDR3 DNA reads TGTGCCAGCAGCTTAGCAGGAGGGCATCAGCCCCAGCATTTT. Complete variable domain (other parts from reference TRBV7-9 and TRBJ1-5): DTGVSQNPRHKITKRGQNVTFRCDPISEHNRLYWYRQTLGQGPEFLTYFQNEAQLEKSRLLSDRFSAERPKGSFSTLEIQRTEQGDSAMYLCASSLAGGHQPQHFGDGTRLSIL.

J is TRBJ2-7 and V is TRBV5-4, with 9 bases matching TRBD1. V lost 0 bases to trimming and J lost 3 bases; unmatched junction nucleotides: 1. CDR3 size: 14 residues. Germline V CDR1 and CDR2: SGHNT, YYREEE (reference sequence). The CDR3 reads CASSLGQGDYEQYF. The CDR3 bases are TGTGCCAGCAGCTTGGGACAGGGGGACTACGAGCAGTACTTC.

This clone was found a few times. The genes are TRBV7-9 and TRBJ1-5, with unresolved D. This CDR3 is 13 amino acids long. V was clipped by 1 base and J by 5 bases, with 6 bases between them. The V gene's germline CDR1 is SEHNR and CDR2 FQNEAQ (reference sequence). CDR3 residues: CASSLGTDQPQHF. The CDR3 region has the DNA TGTGCCAGCAGCTTAGGAACGGATCAGCCCCAGCATTTT. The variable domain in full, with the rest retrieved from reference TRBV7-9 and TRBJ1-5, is DTGVSQNPRHKITKRGQNVTFRCDPISEHNRLYWYRQTLGQGPEFLTYFQNEAQLEKSRLLSDRFSAERPKGSFSTLEIQRTEQGDSAMYLCASSLGTDQPQHFGDGTRLSIL.

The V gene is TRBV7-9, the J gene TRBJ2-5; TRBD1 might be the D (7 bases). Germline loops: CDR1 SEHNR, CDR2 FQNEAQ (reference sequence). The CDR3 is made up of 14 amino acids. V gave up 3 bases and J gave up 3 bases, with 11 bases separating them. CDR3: CASSFAGGKETQYF. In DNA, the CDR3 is TGTGCCAGCAGCTTTGCAGGGGGGAAAGAGACCCAGTACTTC.

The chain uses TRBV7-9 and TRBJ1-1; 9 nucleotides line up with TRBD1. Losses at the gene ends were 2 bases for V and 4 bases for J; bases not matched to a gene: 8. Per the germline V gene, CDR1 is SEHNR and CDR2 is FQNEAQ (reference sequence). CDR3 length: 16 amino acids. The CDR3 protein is CASSLTKTGGLTEAFF. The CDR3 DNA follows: TGTGCCAGCAGCTTAACGAAGACAGGGGGGCTCACTGAAGCTTTCTTT.

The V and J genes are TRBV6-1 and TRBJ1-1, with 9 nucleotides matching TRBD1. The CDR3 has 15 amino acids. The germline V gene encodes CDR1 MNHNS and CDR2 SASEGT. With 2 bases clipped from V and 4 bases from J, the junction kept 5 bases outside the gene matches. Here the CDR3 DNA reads TGTGCCAGCAGTGAAAGAGACAGGGGGAGCACTGAAGCTTTCTTT. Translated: CASSERDRGSTEAFF.

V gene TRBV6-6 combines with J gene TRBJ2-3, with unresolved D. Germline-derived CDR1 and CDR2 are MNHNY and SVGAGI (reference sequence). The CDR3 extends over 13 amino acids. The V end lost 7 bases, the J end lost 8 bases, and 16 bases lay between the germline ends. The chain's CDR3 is CASTSSGIGTQYF. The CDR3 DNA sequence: TGTGCCAGCACCTCATCGGGTATCGGTACGCAGTATTTT.

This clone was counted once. CDR3 sequence (DNA): TGCAGCATCCTCCCGCGCCCGGAAACGGGCGAGCAGTACTTC. Residues: CSILPRPETGEQYF. The chain joins TRBV29-1 to TRBJ2-7; D uncertain. Trimming removed 8 bases at V and 6 bases at J, with 23 bases between. CDR3 size: 14 residues. CDR1 SQVTM and CDR2 ANQGSEA come from the germline V gene.

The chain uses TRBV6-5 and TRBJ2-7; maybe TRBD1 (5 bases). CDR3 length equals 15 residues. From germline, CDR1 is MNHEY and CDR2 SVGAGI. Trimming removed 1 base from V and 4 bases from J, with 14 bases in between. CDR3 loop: CASSYFQGTSYEQYF. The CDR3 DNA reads TGTGCCAGCAGTTACTTCCAGGGAACGTCGTACGAGCAGTACTTC.

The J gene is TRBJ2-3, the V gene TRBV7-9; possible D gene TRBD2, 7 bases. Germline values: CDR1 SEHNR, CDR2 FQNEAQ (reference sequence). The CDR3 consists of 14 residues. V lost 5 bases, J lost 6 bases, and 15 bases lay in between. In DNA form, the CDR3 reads TGTGCCAGCAGCCCTGAGGGGGGGACGGATACGCAGTATTTT. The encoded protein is CASSPEGGTDTQYF.